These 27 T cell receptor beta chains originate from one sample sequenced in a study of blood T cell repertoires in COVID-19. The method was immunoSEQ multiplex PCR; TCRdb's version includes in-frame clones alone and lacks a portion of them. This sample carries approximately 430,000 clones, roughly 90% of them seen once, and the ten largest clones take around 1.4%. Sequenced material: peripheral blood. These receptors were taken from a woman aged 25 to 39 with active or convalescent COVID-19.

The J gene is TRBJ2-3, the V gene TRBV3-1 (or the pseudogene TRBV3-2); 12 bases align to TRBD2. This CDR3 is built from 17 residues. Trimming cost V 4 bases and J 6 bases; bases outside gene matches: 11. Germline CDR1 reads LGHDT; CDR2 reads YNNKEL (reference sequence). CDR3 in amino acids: CASSRTTSGGQGDTQYF. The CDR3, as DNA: TGTGCCAGCAGCCGTACGACTAGCGGGGGCCAAGGGGATACGCAGTATTTT.

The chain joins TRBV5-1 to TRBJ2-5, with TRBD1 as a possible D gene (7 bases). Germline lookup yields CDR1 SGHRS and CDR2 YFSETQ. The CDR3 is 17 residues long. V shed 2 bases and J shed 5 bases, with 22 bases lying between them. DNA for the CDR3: TGCGCCAGCAGCTTTGGGGCCATTGGAGGGGGCGTGGAGACCCAGTACTTC. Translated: CASSFGAIGGGVETQYF.

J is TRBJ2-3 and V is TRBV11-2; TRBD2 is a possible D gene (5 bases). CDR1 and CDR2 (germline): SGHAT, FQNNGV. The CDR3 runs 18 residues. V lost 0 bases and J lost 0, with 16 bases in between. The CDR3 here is CASSLDDYGVGSTDTQYF. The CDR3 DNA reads TGTGCCAGCAGCTTAGATGACTACGGGGTCGGGAGCACAGATACGCAGTATTTT.

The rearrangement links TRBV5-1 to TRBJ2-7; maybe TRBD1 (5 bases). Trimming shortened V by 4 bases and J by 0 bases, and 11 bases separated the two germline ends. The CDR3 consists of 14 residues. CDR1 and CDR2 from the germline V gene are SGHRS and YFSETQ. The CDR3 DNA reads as TGCGCCAGCAGCAACACAGGTAGCTCCTACGAGCAGTACTTC. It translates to CASSNTGSSYEQYF.

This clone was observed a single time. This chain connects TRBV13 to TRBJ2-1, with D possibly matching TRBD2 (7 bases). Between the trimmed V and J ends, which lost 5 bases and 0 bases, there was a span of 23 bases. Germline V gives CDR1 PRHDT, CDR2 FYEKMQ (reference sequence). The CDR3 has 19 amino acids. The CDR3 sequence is CASSVRLGPGGSSYNEQFF. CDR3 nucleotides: TGTGCCAGCAGCGTCCGACTAGGGCCGGGGGGCAGCTCCTACAATGAGCAGTTCTTC.

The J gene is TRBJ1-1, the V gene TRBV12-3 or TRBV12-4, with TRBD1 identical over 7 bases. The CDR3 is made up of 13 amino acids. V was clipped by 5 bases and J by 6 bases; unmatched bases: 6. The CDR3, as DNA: TGTGCCAGCAGTCTCCGGGACAGAGCTGAAGCTTTCTTT. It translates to CASSLRDRAEAFF.

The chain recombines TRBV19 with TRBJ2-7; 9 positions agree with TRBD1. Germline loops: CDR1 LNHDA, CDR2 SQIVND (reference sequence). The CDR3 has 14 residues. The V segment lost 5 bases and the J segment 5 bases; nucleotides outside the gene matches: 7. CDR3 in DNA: TGTGCCAGTAGTGCGGGACAGGGCGGTCACGAGCAGTACTTC. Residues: CASSAGQGGHEQYF.

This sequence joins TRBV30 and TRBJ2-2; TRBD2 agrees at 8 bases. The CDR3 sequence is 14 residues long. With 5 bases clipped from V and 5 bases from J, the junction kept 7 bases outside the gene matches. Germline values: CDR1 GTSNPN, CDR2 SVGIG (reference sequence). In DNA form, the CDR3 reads TGTGCCTGGTTTAGCGGGGCGGGTACCGGGGAGCTGTTTTTT. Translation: CAWFSGAGTGELFF.

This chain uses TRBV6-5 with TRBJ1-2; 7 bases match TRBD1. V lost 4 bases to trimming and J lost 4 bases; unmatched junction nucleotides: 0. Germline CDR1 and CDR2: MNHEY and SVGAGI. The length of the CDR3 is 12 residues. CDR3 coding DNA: TGTGCCAGCAGTTGGGACAGCTATGGCTACACCTTC. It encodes CASSWDSYGYTF.

The CDR3 region has the DNA TGTGCCTCGGCGACAGGGCAGTTGGGTACAGATACGCAGTATTTT. Translating it yields CASATGQLGTDTQYF. The chain combines TRBV19 with TRBJ2-3; 7 nucleotides match TRBD1. The V and J ends lost 11 bases and 3 bases, in that order; junction bases with no gene match: 14. Germline CDR1 reads LNHDA; CDR2 reads SQIVND (reference sequence). The CDR3 has 15 residues.

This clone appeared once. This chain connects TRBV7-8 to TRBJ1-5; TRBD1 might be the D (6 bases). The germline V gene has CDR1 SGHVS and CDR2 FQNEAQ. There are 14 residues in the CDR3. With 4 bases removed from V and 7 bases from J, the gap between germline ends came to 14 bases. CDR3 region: CASSSTTGIQPQHF. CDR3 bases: TGTGCCAGCAGCTCAACCACAGGGATACAGCCCCAGCATTTT. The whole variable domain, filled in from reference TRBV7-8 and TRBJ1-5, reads GAGVSQSPRYKVAKRGQDVALRCDPISGHVSLFWYQQALGQGPEFLTYFQNEAQLDKSGLPSDRFFAERPEGSVSTLKIQRTQQEDSAVYLCASSSTTGIQPQHFGDGTRLSIL.

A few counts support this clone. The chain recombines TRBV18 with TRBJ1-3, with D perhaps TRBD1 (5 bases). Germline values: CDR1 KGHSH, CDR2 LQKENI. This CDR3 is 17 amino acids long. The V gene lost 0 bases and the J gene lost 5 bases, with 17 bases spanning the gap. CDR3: CASSPPVYDSKRNTIYF. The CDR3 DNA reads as TGTGCCAGCTCACCACCGGTGTATGACAGCAAGAGAAACACCATATATTTT.

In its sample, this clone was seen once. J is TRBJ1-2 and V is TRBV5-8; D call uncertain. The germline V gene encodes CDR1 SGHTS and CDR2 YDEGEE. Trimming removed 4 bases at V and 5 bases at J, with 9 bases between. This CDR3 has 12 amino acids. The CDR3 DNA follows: TGTGCCAGCAGCATGAGGAGTTATGGCTACACCTTC. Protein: CASSMRSYGYTF.

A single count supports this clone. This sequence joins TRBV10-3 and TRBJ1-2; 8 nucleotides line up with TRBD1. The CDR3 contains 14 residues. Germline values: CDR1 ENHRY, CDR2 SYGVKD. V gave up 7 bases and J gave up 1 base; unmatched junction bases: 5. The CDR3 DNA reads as TGTGCCATCAACCCGACAGGGGATAACTATGGCTACACCTTC. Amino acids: CAINPTGDNYGYTF.

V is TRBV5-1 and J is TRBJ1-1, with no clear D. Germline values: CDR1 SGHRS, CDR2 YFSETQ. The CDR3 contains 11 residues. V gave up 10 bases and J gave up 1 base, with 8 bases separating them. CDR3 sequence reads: CAGSGNTEAFF. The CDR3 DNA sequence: TGCGCCGGATCAGGGAACACTGAAGCTTTCTTT.

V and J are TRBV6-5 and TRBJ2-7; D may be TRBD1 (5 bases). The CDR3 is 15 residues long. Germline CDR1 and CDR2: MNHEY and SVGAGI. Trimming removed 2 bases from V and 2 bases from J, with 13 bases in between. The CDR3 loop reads CASSYDPQGTYEQYF. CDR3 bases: TGTGCCAGCAGTTACGATCCGCAGGGAACCTACGAGCAGTACTTC.

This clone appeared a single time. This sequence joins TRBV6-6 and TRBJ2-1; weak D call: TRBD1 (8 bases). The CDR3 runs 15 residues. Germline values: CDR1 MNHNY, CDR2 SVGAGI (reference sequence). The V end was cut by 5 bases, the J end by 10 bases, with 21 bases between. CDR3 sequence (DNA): TGTGCCAGCAGTGGGAGGGGACAGGCCGGGGACGAGCAGTTCTTC. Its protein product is CASSGRGQAGDEQFF.

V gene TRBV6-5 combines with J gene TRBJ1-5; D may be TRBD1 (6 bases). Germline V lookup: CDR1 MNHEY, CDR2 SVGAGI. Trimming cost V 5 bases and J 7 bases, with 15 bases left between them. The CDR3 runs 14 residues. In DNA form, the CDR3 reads TGTGCCAGCAGTCGGGACACCCTCGAACAGCCCCAGCATTTT. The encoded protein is CASSRDTLEQPQHF.

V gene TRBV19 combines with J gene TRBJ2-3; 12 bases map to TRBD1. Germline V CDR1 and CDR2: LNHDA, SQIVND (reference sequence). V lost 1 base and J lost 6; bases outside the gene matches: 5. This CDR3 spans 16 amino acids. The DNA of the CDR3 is TGTGCCAGTAGTATAGGAGCGGGACAGGGGGCTGATACGCAGTATTTT. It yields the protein CASSIGAGQGADTQYF.

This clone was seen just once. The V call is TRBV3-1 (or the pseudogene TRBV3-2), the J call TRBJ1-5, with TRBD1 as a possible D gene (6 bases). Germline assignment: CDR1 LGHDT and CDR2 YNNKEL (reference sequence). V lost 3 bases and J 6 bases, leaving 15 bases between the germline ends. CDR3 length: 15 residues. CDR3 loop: CASSHGRQDAQPQHF. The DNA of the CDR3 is TGTGCCAGCAGCCATGGGCGACAGGACGCTCAGCCCCAGCATTTT.

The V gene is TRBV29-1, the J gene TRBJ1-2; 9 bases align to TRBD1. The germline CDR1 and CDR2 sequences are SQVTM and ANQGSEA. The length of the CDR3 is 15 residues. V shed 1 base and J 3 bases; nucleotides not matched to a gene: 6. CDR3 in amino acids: CSVEAAGQGYYGYTF. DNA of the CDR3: TGCAGCGTTGAAGCGGCGGGACAGGGTTACTATGGCTACACCTTC.

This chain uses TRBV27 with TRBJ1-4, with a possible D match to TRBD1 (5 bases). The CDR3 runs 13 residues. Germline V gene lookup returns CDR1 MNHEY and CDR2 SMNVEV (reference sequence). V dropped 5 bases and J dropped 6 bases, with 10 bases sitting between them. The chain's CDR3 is CASSRREDEKLFF. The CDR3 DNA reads TGTGCCAGCAGTCGCAGGGAGGATGAAAAACTGTTTTTT.

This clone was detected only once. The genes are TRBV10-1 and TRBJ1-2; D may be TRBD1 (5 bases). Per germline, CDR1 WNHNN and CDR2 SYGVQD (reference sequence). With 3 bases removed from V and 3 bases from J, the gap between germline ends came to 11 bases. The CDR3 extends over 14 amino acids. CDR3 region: CASSDAREDYGYTF. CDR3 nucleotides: TGCGCCAGCAGTGATGCCAGGGAGGACTATGGCTACACCTTC.

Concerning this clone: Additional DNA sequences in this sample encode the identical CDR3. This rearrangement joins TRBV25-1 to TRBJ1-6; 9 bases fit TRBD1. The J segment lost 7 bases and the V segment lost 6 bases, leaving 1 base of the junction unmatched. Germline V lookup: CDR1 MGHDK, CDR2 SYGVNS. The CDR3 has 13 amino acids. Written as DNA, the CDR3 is TGTGCCAGCAGCGGACAGGGGAATTCACCCCTCCACTTT. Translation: CASSGQGNSPLHF. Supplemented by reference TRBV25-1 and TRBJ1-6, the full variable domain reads EADIYQTPRYLVIGTGKKITLECSQTMGHDKMYWYQQDPGMELHLIHYSYGVNSTEKGDLSSESTVSRIRTEHFPLTLESARPSHTSQYLCASSGQGNSPLHFGNGTRLTVT.

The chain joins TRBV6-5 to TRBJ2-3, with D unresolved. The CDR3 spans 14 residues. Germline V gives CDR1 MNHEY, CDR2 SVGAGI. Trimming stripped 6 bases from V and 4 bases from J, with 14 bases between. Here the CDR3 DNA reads TGTGCCAGCAGAAGTATGTTCAGTTCAGATACGCAGTATTTT. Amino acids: CASRSMFSSDTQYF.

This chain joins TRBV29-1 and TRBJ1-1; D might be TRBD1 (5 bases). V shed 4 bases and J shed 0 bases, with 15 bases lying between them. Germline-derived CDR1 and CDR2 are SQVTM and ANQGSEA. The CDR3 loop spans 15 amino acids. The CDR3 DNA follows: TGCAGCGTTGTCACCCCCGCAGGGATGAACACTGAAGCTTTCTTT. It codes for CSVVTPAGMNTEAFF.

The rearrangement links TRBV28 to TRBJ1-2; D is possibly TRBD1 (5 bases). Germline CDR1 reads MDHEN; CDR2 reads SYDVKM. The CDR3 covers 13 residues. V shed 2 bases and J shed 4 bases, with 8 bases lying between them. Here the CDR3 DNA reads TGTGCCAGCAGTTTAGACAGCCTCTATGGCTACACCTTC. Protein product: CASSLDSLYGYTF.